The clone carrying this T cell receptor (beta chain) was recorded a few times. Antigen specificity is unknown. This record comes from a study of regulatory T cells in long-lasting Graves disease. Study details: Freshly diagnosed Graves' patients had used antithyroid drugs for under 3 months. General study results and limits: Those with persistent disease had in common more public clonotypes (fewer than 3,000) than new patients (roughly 970).

Sample time point: newly diagnosed GD, antithyroid drugs for less than 3 months. The TCR library was prepared using RNA isolated from PBMCs. Roughly 10-milliliter peripheral blood samples went into EDTA tubes. CDR3 regions were amplified by Arm-PCR using iRepertoire HTBI primers to build TCR beta libraries. TCRdb reanalysed the multiplex PCR reads using MiXCR and keeps one entry per CDR3 protein. The sample holds hundreds of thousands of distinct CDR3 sequences, around 16% seen once. Sequencing used peripheral blood mononuclear cells (PBMCs), obtained at new diagnosis, from a patient treated with antithyroid drugs. The sequence was obtained from a female donor with Graves disease.

Here the CDR3 reads CDLTRGGNYGYTF. The CDR3 DNA reads TGTGACTTAACAAGGGGGGGCAACTATGGCTACACCTTC. This chain uses TRBV28 with TRBJ1-2; possible D gene TRBD1, 6 bases. Per germline, CDR1 MDHEN and CDR2 SYDVKM. The CDR3 has 13 residues.